This TCR beta chain was obtained from a study of T-cell reconstitution after alpha-beta-depleted transplantation in children. In this sample, this clonotype turned up many times. Molecular barcoding with unique molecular identifiers was used for the TCRbeta library. TCRdb reprocessed the PCR reads via MiXCR and lists one record per CDR3 protein. The sample lists around 92,000 distinct CDR3 sequences, roughly an eighth occurring once. This TCR was sampled from a human donor who donated a stem cell graft to a child with inherited bone marrow failure. The sequencing here drew on PBMCs from the stem cell graft donor, taken from the stem cell graft.

In DNA, the CDR3 is TGTGCCAGCAGCGCTGGGACAGCCTACGAGCAGTACTTC. It yields the protein CASSAGTAYEQYF. The J gene is TRBJ2-7, the V gene TRBV5-6; TRBD1 aligns across 7 bases. Germline V gene data show CDR1 as SGHDT and CDR2 as YYEEEE. The CDR3 covers 13 residues. J gave up 2 bases and V 4 bases, and 3 bases lay outside the gene matches.